This passage covers 9 T cell receptor beta chains from one sample sequenced in a study of T cells in Graves' hyperthyroidism and ophthalmopathy. RNA transcripts provided the source from which TCR beta CDR3 regions were amplified. A set of HTBI primers served as the primers for a first-round RT-PCR of the TCR CDR3. TCRdb recomputed calls from the multiplex PCR reads with MiXCR, one row per CDR3 protein. The sample has approximately 200,000 distinct CDR3 sequences, about a sixth seen once. The specimen sequenced was blood. The receptors were sampled from a man aged 35 to 55 with Graves' hyperthyroidism.

This clonotype was counted ten times or more. V gene TRBV12-3 or TRBV12-4 combines with J gene TRBJ1-1; D gene ambiguous. This CDR3 region has 14 residues. V shed 5 bases and J shed 3 bases, with 13 bases lying between them. CDR3 sequence (DNA): TGTGCCAGCAGTCTCGCGGGAGGTGACACTGAAGCTTTCTTT. This codes for CASSLAGGDTEAFF.

V usage is TRBV7-2 and J usage is TRBJ2-3; 10 bases fit TRBD2. V lost 5 bases, J lost 0 bases, and 11 bases stayed unmatched. This CDR3 has 18 residues. CDR1 is SGHTA, CDR2 FQGNSA, per germline. The CDR3 region has the DNA TGTGCCAGCAGCCTCTCTCTAGCGGGGGTCCATAGCACAGATACGCAGTATTTT. This codes for CASSLSLAGVHSTDTQYF. Supplemented by reference TRBV7-2 and TRBJ2-3, the full variable domain reads GAGVSQSPSNKVTEKGKDVELRCDPISGHTALYWYRQSLGQGLEFLIYFQGNSAPDKSGLPSDRFSAERTGGSVSTLTIQRTQQEDSAVYLCASSLSLAGVHSTDTQYFGPGTRLTVL.

In its sample, this clonotype was seen a few times. The rearrangement links TRBV6-1 to TRBJ1-2; 9 bases are shared with TRBD1. J lost 4 bases, V lost 5 bases, and 8 bases had no gene match. CDR3 length: 15 residues. Germline V gene lookup returns CDR1 MNHNS and CDR2 SASEGT. The CDR3 coding sequence is TGTGCCAGCAGTAAACCCGGGACAGGGCTCTATGGCTACACCTTC. It specifies CASSKPGTGLYGYTF.

This clonotype was recorded many times. This chain connects TRBV6-1 to TRBJ2-1; D may be TRBD1 (5 bases). CDR3 length equals 15 residues. CDR1 and CDR2 (germline): MNHNS, SASEGT. The ends were cut back, 5 bases at V and 0 bases at J, with 11 bases in the middle. The CDR3 loop reads CASSYVDSSYNEQFF. The DNA of the CDR3 is TGTGCCAGCAGTTACGTTGACAGCTCCTACAATGAGCAGTTCTTC.

The chain couples TRBV4-2 to TRBJ2-3, with unresolved D. The V end lost 1 base, the J end lost 4 bases, and 6 bases lay between the germline ends. The CDR3 is 13 amino acids. From germline, CDR1 is LGHNA and CDR2 YNFKEQ. CDR3 in DNA: TGTGCCAGCAGCCAAGTAGGTTCAGATACGCAGTATTTT. This sequence encodes CASSQVGSDTQYF.

This clonotype appeared many times. The rearrangement uses TRBV12-5 and TRBJ1-1; no clear D. V lost 4 bases and J lost 5, with 8 bases in between. This CDR3 comprises 12 residues. Germline CDR1 LGHNT, CDR2 FRNRAP. The CDR3 sequence: CASGWGGTEAFF. As DNA, the CDR3 is TGTGCTAGTGGTTGGGGTGGAACTGAAGCTTTCTTT.

This clonotype was seen repeatedly, ten times or more. The V call is TRBV18, the J call TRBJ2-7; D may be TRBD1 (6 bases). Germline V gene lookup returns CDR1 KGHSH and CDR2 LQKENI. V shed 6 bases and J shed 0 bases, with 15 bases lying between them. The CDR3 length is 15 residues. CDR3: CASSPGQLSSYEQYF. The CDR3 DNA sequence: TGTGCCAGCTCGCCGGGACAACTGAGCTCCTACGAGCAGTACTTC.

This clonotype was observed many times. This rearrangement joins TRBV2 to TRBJ1-1; maybe TRBD1 (5 bases). Trimming cost V 7 bases and J 2 bases, with 14 bases left between them. This CDR3 is built from 14 residues. The V gene's germline CDR1 is SNHLY and CDR2 FYNNEI. The CDR3 coding sequence is TGTGCCAGCATGGCGGGACGGGATAACACTGAAGCTTTCTTT. It specifies CASMAGRDNTEAFF.

The J gene is TRBJ2-5, the V gene TRBV5-1, with 12 bases aligning to TRBD1. The CDR3 consists of 15 residues. Germline values: CDR1 SGHRS, CDR2 YFSETQ. V was clipped by 4 bases and J by 6 bases; unmatched bases: 7. CDR3: CASSIGTGGTQTQYF. CDR3 coding DNA: TGCGCCAGCAGCATAGGGACAGGGGGCACACAGACCCAGTACTTC. The entire variable domain, with the rest obtained from reference TRBV5-1 and TRBJ2-5, is as follows: KAGVTQTPRYLIKTRGQQVTLSCSPISGHRSVSWYQQTPGQGLQFLFEYFSETQRNKGNFPGRFSGRQFSNSRSEMNVSTLELGDSALYLCASSIGTGGTQTQYFGPGTRLLVL.